The 20 T cell receptor beta chains reported below all come from one sample, sequenced in a study of blood T cell repertoires in COVID-19. Libraries were prepared by immunoSEQ multiplex PCR; TCRdb keeps only in-frame clonotypes and omits some of them. Among around 150,000 clones listed, 84% were seen once. Material for sequencing was peripheral blood. The receptors were gathered from a man between 65 and 85 years old with acute or convalescent COVID-19.

The chain is built from TRBV10-2 and TRBJ2-3; the D gene is possibly TRBD2 (6 bases). Germline loops: CDR1 WSHSY, CDR2 SAAADI. The V end lost 5 bases, the J end lost 8 bases, and 11 bases lay between the germline ends. The CDR3 loop spans 12 amino acids. CDR3 nucleotides: TGCGCCAGCAGTCCAACTAGCTTTACGCAGTATTTT. It encodes CASSPTSFTQYF.

This chain uses TRBV6-5 with TRBJ1-3; 7 bases are shared with TRBD1. In germline, CDR1 is MNHEY, CDR2 SVGAGI. This CDR3 is 15 amino acids long. V trimming: 8 bases; J trimming: 0 bases; junction bases outside the gene matches: 7. In DNA form, the CDR3 reads TGTGCCAGCCGGACAGGTCCAAGCTCTGGAAACACCATATATTTT. As protein: CASRTGPSSGNTIYF.

This clone was counted once. This chain's CDR3 is CASSLLTGGLETQYF. CDR3 nucleotides: TGTGCCAGCAGCCTGCTGACAGGGGGCCTGGAGACCCAGTACTTC. The V gene is TRBV5-5, the J gene TRBJ2-5, with 10 bases that match TRBD1. Trimming took 4 bases from V and 5 from J; bases not matched to a gene: 8. The CDR3 is 15 amino acids. Germline V gene sequence: CDR1 SGHKS, CDR2 YYEKEE (reference sequence). The variable domain in full, with the rest retrieved from reference TRBV5-5 and TRBJ2-5, is DAGVTQSPTHLIKTRGQQVTLRCSPISGHKSVSWYQQVLGQGPQFIFQYYEKEERGRGNFPDRFSARQFPNYSSELNVNALLLGDSALYLCASSLLTGGLETQYFGPGTRLLVL.

The genes are TRBV24-1 and TRBJ2-5, with TRBD1 matching over 7 bases. CDR1 KGHDR and CDR2 SFDVKD come from the germline V gene. The CDR3 loop spans 15 amino acids. V shed 3 bases, J shed 2 bases, and the junction held 5 bases outside the gene matches. CDR3 sequence reads: CATSDGTENQETQYF. The DNA for the CDR3 is TGTGCCACCAGTGATGGGACAGAGAATCAAGAGACCCAGTACTTC.

The V and J genes are TRBV6-5 and TRBJ1-1; D is unresolved. V shed 0 bases and J shed 1 base, with 12 bases lying between them. Germline V lookup: CDR1 MNHEY, CDR2 SVGAGI. The CDR3 sequence is 16 residues long. The CDR3 loop reads CASSYSAGRENTEAFF. The CDR3 bases are TGTGCCAGCAGTTACTCGGCCGGACGGGAGAACACTGAAGCTTTCTTT.

V usage is TRBV7-9 and J usage is TRBJ2-5; tentatively, D is TRBD2 (6 bases). The CDR3 runs to 13 residues. V was clipped by 5 bases and J by 1 base, with 8 bases between them. CDR1 and CDR2 (germline): SEHNR, FQNEAQ (reference sequence). The CDR3 DNA reads TGTGCCAGCAGCCGGGGACTCCAAGAGACCCAGTACTTC. Protein: CASSRGLQETQYF. The full variable domain, with the rest looked up from reference TRBV7-9 and TRBJ2-5, is DTGVSQNPRHKITKRGQNVTFRCDPISEHNRLYWYRQTLGQGPEFLTYFQNEAQLEKSRLLSDRFSAERPKGSFSTLEIQRTEQGDSAMYLCASSRGLQETQYFGPGTRLLVL.

This clone has just one count. The genes are TRBV7-2 and TRBJ1-3; D possibly corresponds to TRBD1 (5 bases). Germline CDR1 SGHTA, CDR2 FQGNSA. V was clipped by 1 base and J by 10 bases, with 17 bases between them. This CDR3 comprises 15 residues. For the CDR3, the DNA is TGTGCCAGCAGCTTAGACACAGGTACCAGAGCGACCATATATTTT. As protein: CASSLDTGTRATIYF. The variable domain in full, completed from reference TRBV7-2 and TRBJ1-3, reads GAGVSQSPSNKVTEKGKDVELRCDPISGHTALYWYRQSLGQGLEFLIYFQGNSAPDKSGLPSDRFSAERTGGSVSTLTIQRTQQEDSAVYLCASSLDTGTRATIYFGEGSWLTVV.

The genes are TRBV5-1 and TRBJ1-1; 7 bases match TRBD1. Per germline, CDR1 SGHRS and CDR2 YFSETQ. CDR3 length equals 14 residues. V was pared by 4 bases and J by 1 base, with 4 bases of the junction left unmatched. CDR3 nucleotide sequence: TGCGCCAGCAGCCAACACAGGGGGAACACTGAAGCTTTCTTT. Protein product: CASSQHRGNTEAFF.

The chain carries TRBV11-1 and TRBJ1-4; TRBD1 aligns across 9 bases. V shed 3 bases and J 4 bases; nucleotides not matched to a gene: 3. The CDR3 sequence is 15 residues long. Germline-derived CDR1 and CDR2 are SGHAT and FQDESV (reference sequence). For the CDR3, the DNA is TGTGCCAGCAGCTTCAGGACAGGGGTTAATGAAAAACTGTTTTTT. Translating it yields CASSFRTGVNEKLFF. The variable domain in full, completed from reference TRBV11-1 and TRBJ1-4, reads EAEVAQSPRYKITEKSQAVAFWCDPISGHATLYWYRQILGQGPELLVQFQDESVVDDSQLPKDRFSAERLKGVDSTLKIQPAELGDSAMYLCASSFRTGVNEKLFFGSGTQLSVL.

The rearrangement joins TRBV3-1 (or the pseudogene TRBV3-2) to TRBJ2-1; 7 bases align to TRBD1. V lost 4 bases to trimming and J lost 7 bases; unmatched junction nucleotides: 13. Germline values: CDR1 LGHDT, CDR2 YNNKEL (reference sequence). The CDR3 consists of 16 residues. CDR3 sequence reads: CASSRGEDRQGNEQFF. The CDR3 nucleotides read TGTGCCAGCAGCCGAGGAGAGGACAGGCAGGGGAATGAGCAGTTCTTC.

The V and J genes are TRBV10-2 and TRBJ2-7; 11 nucleotides agree with TRBD2. With 4 bases clipped from V and 5 bases from J, the junction kept 10 bases outside the gene matches. The V gene's germline CDR1 is WSHSY and CDR2 SAAADI. The CDR3 has 16 residues. The CDR3 loop is CASSGSGVAGGDEQYF. Written as DNA, the CDR3 is TGCGCCAGCAGTGGATCCGGAGTAGCGGGAGGGGACGAGCAGTACTTC.

This clone was detected once. This sequence joins TRBV6-5 and TRBJ1-1; 10 bases agree with TRBD1. This CDR3 is 15 amino acids long. Trimming took 7 bases from V and 6 from J; bases not matched to a gene: 11. Germline CDR1 reads MNHEY; CDR2 reads SVGAGI. The CDR3 here is CASTTPGTGAPEAFF. As DNA, the CDR3 is TGTGCCAGCACCACGCCGGGGACAGGGGCTCCTGAAGCTTTCTTT.

The V call is TRBV6-5, the J call TRBJ1-5; 7 bases align to TRBD1. The CDR3 loop spans 14 amino acids. Unmatched junction bases numbered 7, after V lost 5 bases and J lost 6 bases. Germline values: CDR1 MNHEY, CDR2 SVGAGI. CDR3 nucleotides: TGTGCCAGCAGTCCGGACAGGAACCGTCAGCCCCAGCATTTT. Translation: CASSPDRNRQPQHF.

The rearrangement links TRBV2 to TRBJ1-2, with D possibly TRBD1 on 5 matching bases. The CDR3 is 13 residues long. With 4 bases removed from V and 4 bases from J, the gap between germline ends came to 10 bases. The germline V gene has CDR1 SNHLY and CDR2 FYNNEI. In nucleotides, the CDR3 is TGTGCCAGCAGTGCAGGGCGGGGCTATGGCTACACCTTC. Translation: CASSAGRGYGYTF.

This clone was found once. This sequence joins TRBV28 and TRBJ2-2; TRBD2 aligns across 14 bases. This CDR3 has 18 residues. The V and J ends lost 6 bases and 0 bases, in that order; junction bases with no gene match: 6. CDR1 and CDR2 (germline): MDHEN, SYDVKM. The CDR3 loop reads CASRGLAGAHANTGELFF. CDR3 bases: TGTGCCAGCAGGGGACTAGCGGGGGCCCACGCGAACACCGGGGAGCTGTTTTTT. The full variable domain, its missing parts supplied by reference TRBV28 and TRBJ2-2, is DVKVTQSSRYLVKRTGEKVFLECVQDMDHENMFWYRQDPGLGLRLIYFSYDVKMKEKGDIPEGYSVSREKKERFSLILESASTNQTSMYLCASRGLAGAHANTGELFFGEGSRLTVL.

The chain employs TRBV2 and TRBJ2-2; TRBD2 agrees at 7 bases. This CDR3 spans 15 amino acids. The V gene end was trimmed by 8 bases and the J gene end by 4 bases; junction bases not matched to a gene: 10. Germline CDR1 SNHLY, CDR2 FYNNEI. This CDR3 reads CASGGEGSATGELFF. CDR3 in DNA: TGTGCCAGCGGAGGGGAGGGGTCGGCCACCGGGGAGCTGTTTTTT.

The chain carries TRBV10-3 and TRBJ1-1, with D perhaps matching TRBD1 (5 bases). The V and J ends lost 3 bases and 7 bases respectively, with 15 bases between them. CDR1 and CDR2 (germline): ENHRY, SYGVKD. The CDR3 spans 14 residues. CDR3 nucleotides: TGTGCCATCAGTGAAACCCCACCGGGGGGTGAAGCTTTCTTT. Translated, it gives CAISETPPGGEAFF.

This chain joins TRBV7-2 and TRBJ1-1, with D maybe TRBD1 (6 bases). There are 15 residues in the CDR3. V lost 5 bases to trimming and J lost 6 bases, with 19 bases between them. Germline CDR1 and CDR2: SGHTA and FQGNSA. Here the CDR3 reads CASSLRRGGSPEAFF. In nucleotides, the CDR3 is TGTGCCAGCAGCCTTCGTAGGGGGGGGAGCCCTGAAGCTTTCTTT.

The chain couples TRBV19 to TRBJ1-2; no reliable D call. Germline V lookup: CDR1 LNHDA, CDR2 SQIVND (reference sequence). This CDR3 contains 14 residues. The V end was cut by 7 bases, the J end by 3 bases, with 15 bases between. The CDR3 DNA follows: TGTGCCAGTAACCCGATTGGCCTGGACTATGGCTACACCTTC. This gives the protein CASNPIGLDYGYTF.

The CDR3 nucleotides read TGCGCCAGCAGCTTGAAGTGGGACTCAACTAATGAAAAACTGTTTTTT. It encodes CASSLKWDSTNEKLFF. The chain has TRBV5-1 and TRBJ1-4; perhaps TRBD1 as D (5 bases). Trimming removed 1 base at V and 0 bases at J, with 10 bases between. The germline V gene encodes CDR1 SGHRS and CDR2 YFSETQ. The CDR3 contains 16 residues.